Presented here are 23 T cell receptor beta chains from one specimen sequenced in a study of beta chain features in type 1 diabetes. Notes on the study in general: All four CD4+ subsets from Type 1 diabetes patients carried moderately but significantly shorter TCRB CDR3s.

Which antigens these TCRs recognize remains unknown. Expressed TCRB transcripts were sequenced, since all the RNA that had been isolated was reverse transcribed. The data were produced by immunoSEQ multiplex PCR, yet TCRdb's version contains in-frame clones alone and is incomplete. This table holds a few hundred thousand clones, approximately 16% found once. Material for sequencing was naive CD4+ T cells from blood. These receptors were collected from a man aged 30-40 years with type 1 diabetes.

The V call is TRBV7-2, the J call TRBJ2-1; 9 nucleotides line up with TRBD1. The germline V gene encodes CDR1 SGHTA and CDR2 FQGNSA. The CDR3 sequence is 14 residues long. The V gene end was trimmed by 5 bases and the J gene end by 8 bases; junction bases not matched to a gene: 7. The CDR3: CASSRTGVADEQFF. The CDR3 DNA reads as TGTGCCAGCAGCCGGACAGGGGTTGCGGATGAGCAGTTCTTC.

The chain carries TRBV4-1 and TRBJ2-3, with TRBD2 matching over 12 bases. This CDR3 is built from 17 residues. Germline CDR1 MGHRA, CDR2 YSYEKL. The junction had 5 bases not matched to a gene; V was cut back by 0 bases and J by 4 bases. The CDR3 loop reads CASSQELAGGGADTQYF. For the CDR3, the DNA is TGCGCCAGCAGCCAAGAACTAGCGGGAGGAGGGGCAGATACGCAGTATTTT.

This clone was seen more than once but under ten times. V is TRBV29-1 and J is TRBJ2-7; 9 bases agree with TRBD2. The CDR3 has 16 amino acids. With V trimmed by 3 bases and J by 7 bases, 16 bases remained unmatched. The germline CDR1 and CDR2 sequences are SQVTM and ANQGSEA. The CDR3 nucleotides read TGCAGCGTTGATCGATCTAGCGGGACGAACCCGCAGGAGCAGTACTTC. Protein: CSVDRSSGTNPQEQYF.

This clone was recorded a few times. CDR3 sequence reads: CASSSQGQGGEQFF. Written as DNA, the CDR3 is TGCGCCAGCAGCTCCCAAGGACAGGGTGGTGAGCAGTTCTTC. The gene calls are TRBV5-1 and TRBJ2-1, with 8 positions matching TRBD1. The length of the CDR3 is 14 residues. J was trimmed by 9 bases and V by 3 bases; bases with no gene match: 8. Germline V gene lookup returns CDR1 SGHRS and CDR2 YFSETQ.

The chain is built from TRBV27 and TRBJ2-7; TRBD2 agrees at 8 bases. J gave up 5 bases and V 6 bases, and 12 bases lay outside the gene matches. CDR1 and CDR2 (germline): MNHEY, SMNVEV (reference sequence). The CDR3 covers 15 residues. In DNA form, the CDR3 reads TGTGCCAGCAGCCGCTCGGAGCGGGAGATAAACGAGCAGTACTTC. This sequence encodes CASSRSEREINEQYF.

The chain couples TRBV9 to TRBJ2-2; 8 bases agree with TRBD2. The CDR3 has 16 residues. In germline, CDR1 is SGDLS, CDR2 YYNGEE. Trimming at V came to 0 bases and at J to 5 bases, leaving 6 bases not matched to a gene. The chain's CDR3 is CASSVGSGSWTGELFF. DNA for the CDR3: TGTGCCAGCAGCGTAGGGAGCGGGAGTTGGACCGGGGAGCTGTTTTTT.

This sequence joins TRBV27 and TRBJ2-1; 10 bases fit TRBD2. The CDR3 length is 15 residues. The J segment lost 12 bases and the V segment lost 4 bases, leaving 12 bases of the junction unmatched. Germline-derived CDR1 and CDR2 are MNHEY and SMNVEV (reference sequence). CDR3 amino acids: CASSSETSGPQGQFF. The CDR3 coding sequence is TGTGCCAGCAGTTCGGAGACTAGCGGGCCACAGGGGCAGTTCTTC.

This clone was counted a few times. This chain joins TRBV7-9 and TRBJ2-1; 11 nucleotides match TRBD2. The CDR3 extends over 18 amino acids. The V and J ends lost 2 bases and 0 bases, in that order; junction bases with no gene match: 6. The germline CDR1 and CDR2 sequences are SEHNR and FQNEAQ (reference sequence). CDR3 sequence (DNA): TGTGCCAGCAGCTTACTGGGACTAGCGGCGAGCTCCTACAATGAGCAGTTCTTC. It translates to CASSLLGLAASSYNEQFF.

In this sample, this clone turned up a few times. The rearrangement uses TRBV7-2 and TRBJ2-3, with TRBD2 as a possible D gene (5 bases). The V end lost 6 bases, the J end lost 4 bases, and 17 bases lay between the germline ends. The CDR3 has 15 residues. The germline V gene has CDR1 SGHTA and CDR2 FQGNSA. The CDR3, as DNA: TGTGCCAGCAGGCCCCCGGCTCGGGGTTCAGATACGCAGTATTTT. Residues: CASRPPARGSDTQYF.

V gene TRBV18 combines with J gene TRBJ2-2; D not certain. There are 13 residues in the CDR3. Germline V CDR1 and CDR2: KGHSH, LQKENI. Trimming took 3 bases from V and 11 from J, leaving 13 bases between them. CDR3 region: CASSPGEDGELFF. Here the CDR3 DNA reads TGTGCCAGCTCACCCGGTGAAGACGGAGAGCTGTTTTTT.

V and J are TRBV9 and TRBJ2-3, with 8 positions matching TRBD2. Trimming removed 0 bases from V and 7 bases from J; junction bases left unmatched: 13. Germline V lookup: CDR1 SGDLS, CDR2 YYNGEE. This CDR3 has 17 residues. CDR3 in DNA: TGTGCCAGCAGCGTAGCTGAGCGGGGGCGCCGACAAAATACGCAGTATTTT. Translated: CASSVAERGRRQNTQYF.

This rearrangement joins TRBV30 to TRBJ2-7, with 11 bases fitting TRBD1. With 5 bases clipped from V and 3 bases from J, the junction kept 0 bases outside the gene matches. The CDR3 is 12 amino acids. Per the germline V gene, CDR1 is GTSNPN and CDR2 is SVGIG (reference sequence). CDR3 nucleotide sequence: TGTGCCTGGGGGACAGGGGGCTACGAGCAGTACTTC. It encodes CAWGTGGYEQYF.

V is TRBV27 and J is TRBJ2-1, with D perhaps matching TRBD2 (5 bases). The CDR3 loop spans 16 amino acids. V lost 2 bases and J 0 bases, leaving 11 bases between the germline ends. Germline CDR1 reads MNHEY; CDR2 reads SMNVEV (reference sequence). The CDR3 loop is CASSLRTGSSYNEQFF. The CDR3 DNA follows: TGTGCCAGCAGTTTAAGGACGGGGAGCTCCTACAATGAGCAGTTCTTC.

The chain links TRBV4-1 to TRBJ2-5; D gene uncertain. CDR3 size: 16 residues. The germline V and J ends were trimmed by 1 base and 0 bases, with 12 bases remaining between them. Per germline, CDR1 MGHRA and CDR2 YSYEKL. The CDR3 bases are TGCGCCAGCAGCCAAGTTTCAGGACGCCACCAAGAGACCCAGTACTTC. As protein: CASSQVSGRHQETQYF.

The chain combines TRBV29-1 with TRBJ1-1; TRBD1 is a possible D gene (6 bases). The CDR3 covers 15 residues. Germline V CDR1 and CDR2: SQVTM, ANQGSEA. Trimming removed 4 bases at V and 5 bases at J, with 20 bases between. The CDR3 DNA is TGCAGCGTTGGTTACGGGGGCGAGCGTAGGACTGAAGCTTTCTTT. It is translated as CSVGYGGERRTEAFF.

V usage is TRBV29-1 and J usage is TRBJ1-2, with a weak D call TRBD1 (5 bases). Germline lookup yields CDR1 SQVTM and CDR2 ANQGSEA. The length of the CDR3 is 12 residues. Trimming removed 7 bases from V and 8 bases from J, with 17 bases in between. The CDR3 coding sequence is TGCAGCGCCTCGGGGCGGGCAGAAGGCTACACCTTC. Its protein is CSASGRAEGYTF.

The sample holds a few counts of this clone. The CDR3 DNA sequence: TGTGCCATCAGTCCCGGACCAAAAAACATTCAGTACTTC. Translating gives CAISPGPKNIQYF. The rearrangement links TRBV10-3 to TRBJ2-4; no clear D gene. Trimming left V 5 bases short and J 4 bases short, with 9 bases between. Germline lookup yields CDR1 ENHRY and CDR2 SYGVKD. The CDR3 has 13 residues.

The chain joins TRBV7-8 to TRBJ1-4; no reliable D call. The length of the CDR3 is 15 residues. Per the germline V gene, CDR1 is SGHVS and CDR2 is FQNEAQ. V lost 5 bases and J 5 bases, leaving 15 bases between the germline ends. CDR3 protein: CASSALWRSNEKLFF. The CDR3 nucleotides are TGTGCCAGCAGCGCTTTGTGGCGGTCGAATGAAAAACTGTTTTTT.

The rearrangement uses TRBV14 and TRBJ1-1, with TRBD1 matching 9 bases. V shed 0 bases, J shed 4 bases, and the junction held 9 bases outside the gene matches. The CDR3 has 17 residues. Per germline, CDR1 SGHDN and CDR2 FVKESK. The CDR3 loop is CASSQDLRDREFTEAFF. DNA for the CDR3: TGTGCCAGCAGCCAAGATCTGAGGGACAGGGAATTCACTGAAGCTTTCTTT.

This rearrangement joins TRBV4-3 to TRBJ2-5; D is ambiguous. The CDR3 is 14 amino acids. Per germline, CDR1 LGHNA and CDR2 YSLEER. The V and J ends lost 1 base and 9 bases respectively, with 15 bases between them. The CDR3 DNA sequence: TGCGCCAGCAGCCAAGTATGGCCCGGATCGGCCCAGTACTTC. It encodes CASSQVWPGSAQYF.

A few counts support this clone. The chain is built from TRBV6-5 and TRBJ2-2; D might be TRBD2 (5 bases). V lost 6 bases and J lost 5, with 13 bases in between. Germline V gives CDR1 MNHEY, CDR2 SVGAGI. The CDR3 contains 14 residues. The CDR3 loop is CASSWERRTGELFF. The CDR3, as DNA: TGTGCCAGCAGCTGGGAGCGGAGAACCGGGGAGCTGTTTTTT.

This sequence joins TRBV29-1 and TRBJ1-2, with D hard to call. The CDR3 has 11 amino acids. Germline V gene sequence: CDR1 SQVTM, CDR2 ANQGSEA. Trimming left V 5 bases short and J 2 bases short, with 6 bases between. CDR3 in DNA: TGCAGCGTTACCATAAACTATGGCTACACCTTC. It encodes CSVTINYGYTF.

The genes are TRBV7-9 and TRBJ1-2; D not certain. This CDR3 has 13 amino acids. Germline V CDR1 and CDR2: SEHNR, FQNEAQ (reference sequence). V gave up 2 bases and J gave up 7 bases, with 11 bases separating them. This CDR3 reads CASSLTSGGGYTF. CDR3 sequence (DNA): TGTGCCAGCAGCTTAACGTCTGGTGGTGGCTACACCTTC.